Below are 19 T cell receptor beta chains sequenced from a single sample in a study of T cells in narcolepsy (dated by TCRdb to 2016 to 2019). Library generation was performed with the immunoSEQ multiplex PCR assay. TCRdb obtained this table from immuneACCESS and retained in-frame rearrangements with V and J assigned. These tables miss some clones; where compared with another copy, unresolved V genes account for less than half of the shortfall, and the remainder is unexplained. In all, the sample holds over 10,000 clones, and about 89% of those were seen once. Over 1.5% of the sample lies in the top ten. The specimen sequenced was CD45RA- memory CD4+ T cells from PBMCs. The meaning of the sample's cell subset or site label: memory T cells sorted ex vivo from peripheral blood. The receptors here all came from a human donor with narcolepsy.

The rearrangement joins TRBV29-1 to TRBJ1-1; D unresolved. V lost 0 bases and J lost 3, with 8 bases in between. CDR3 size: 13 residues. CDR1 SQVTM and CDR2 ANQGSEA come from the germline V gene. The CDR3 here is CSVEEGGYTEAFF. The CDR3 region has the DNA TGCAGCGTTGAAGAGGGCGGGTACACTGAAGCTTTCTTT.

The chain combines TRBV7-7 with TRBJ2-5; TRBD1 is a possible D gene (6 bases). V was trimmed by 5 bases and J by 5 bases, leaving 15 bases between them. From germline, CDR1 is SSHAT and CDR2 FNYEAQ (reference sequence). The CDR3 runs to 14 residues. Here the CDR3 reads CASSKQGYGETQYF. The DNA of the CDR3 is TGTGCCAGCAGCAAACAGGGATATGGGGAGACCCAGTACTTC.

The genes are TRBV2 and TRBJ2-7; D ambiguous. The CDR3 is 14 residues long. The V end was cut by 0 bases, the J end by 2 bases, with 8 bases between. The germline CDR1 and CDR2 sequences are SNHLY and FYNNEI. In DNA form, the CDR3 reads TGTGCCAGCAGTGAAGCCCCCAGTGCCTACGAGCAGTACTTC. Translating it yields CASSEAPSAYEQYF.

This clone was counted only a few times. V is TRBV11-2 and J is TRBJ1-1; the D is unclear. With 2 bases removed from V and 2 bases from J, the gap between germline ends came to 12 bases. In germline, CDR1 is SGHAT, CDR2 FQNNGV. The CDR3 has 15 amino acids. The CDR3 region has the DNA TGTGCCAGCAGCTTATATCTAGATATCAACACTGAAGCTTTCTTT. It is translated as CASSLYLDINTEAFF.

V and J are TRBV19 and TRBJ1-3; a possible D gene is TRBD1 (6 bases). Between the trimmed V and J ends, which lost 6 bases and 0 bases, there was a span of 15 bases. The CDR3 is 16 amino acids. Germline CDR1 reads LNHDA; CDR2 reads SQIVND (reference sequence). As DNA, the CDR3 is TGTGCCAGTAGGACGCTAGGGGACACCTCTGGAAACACCATATATTTT. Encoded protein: CASRTLGDTSGNTIYF.

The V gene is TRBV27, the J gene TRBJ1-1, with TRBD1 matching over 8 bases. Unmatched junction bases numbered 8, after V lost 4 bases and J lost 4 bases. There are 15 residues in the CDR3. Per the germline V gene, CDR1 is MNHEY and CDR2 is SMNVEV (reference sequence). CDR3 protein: CASSSHRGMGTEAFF. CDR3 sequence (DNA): TGTGCCAGCAGTTCCCACAGGGGGATGGGCACTGAAGCTTTCTTT.

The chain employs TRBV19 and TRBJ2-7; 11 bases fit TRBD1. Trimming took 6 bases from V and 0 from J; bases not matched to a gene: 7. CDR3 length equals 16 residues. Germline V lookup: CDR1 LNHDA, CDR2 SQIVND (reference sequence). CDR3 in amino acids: CASRETGQGASYEQYF. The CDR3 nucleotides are TGTGCCAGTAGGGAGACTGGACAGGGGGCCTCCTACGAGCAGTACTTC.

The CDR3 reads CASSLDSRSYTF. CDR3 in DNA: TGTGCCAGCAGCTTGGACAGTAGGAGCTACACCTTC. J is TRBJ1-2 and V is TRBV7-2; D is possibly TRBD1 (6 bases). Germline CDR1 and CDR2: SGHTA and FQGNSA. The CDR3 is made up of 12 amino acids. The V end was cut by 3 bases, the J end by 9 bases, with 11 bases between.

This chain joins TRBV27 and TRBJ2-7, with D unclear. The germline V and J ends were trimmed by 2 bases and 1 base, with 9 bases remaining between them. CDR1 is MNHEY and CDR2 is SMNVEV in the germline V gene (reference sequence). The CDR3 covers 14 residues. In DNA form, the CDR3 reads TGTGCCAGCAGTTTACGCCCAGATTCCTACGAGCAGTACTTC. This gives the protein CASSLRPDSYEQYF.

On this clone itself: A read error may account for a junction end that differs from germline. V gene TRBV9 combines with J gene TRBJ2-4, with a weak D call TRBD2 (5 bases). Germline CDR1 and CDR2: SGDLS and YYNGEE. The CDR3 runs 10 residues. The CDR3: CTADQNIQYF. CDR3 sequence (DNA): TGCACAGCGGATCAAAACATTCAGTACTTC.

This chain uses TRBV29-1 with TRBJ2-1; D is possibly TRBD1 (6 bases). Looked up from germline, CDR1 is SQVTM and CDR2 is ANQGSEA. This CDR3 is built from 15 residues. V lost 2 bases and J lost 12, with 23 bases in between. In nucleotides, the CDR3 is TGCAGCGTTGAACTTCGGGACATAACCGTTGAAGCGCAGTTCTTC. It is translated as CSVELRDITVEAQFF.

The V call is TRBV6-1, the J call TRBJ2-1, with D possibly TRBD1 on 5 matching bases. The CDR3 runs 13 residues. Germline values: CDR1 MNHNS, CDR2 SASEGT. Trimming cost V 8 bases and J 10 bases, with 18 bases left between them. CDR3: CASSRQGDIEQFF. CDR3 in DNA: TGTGCCAGCTCTCGGCAGGGTGATATCGAGCAGTTCTTC.

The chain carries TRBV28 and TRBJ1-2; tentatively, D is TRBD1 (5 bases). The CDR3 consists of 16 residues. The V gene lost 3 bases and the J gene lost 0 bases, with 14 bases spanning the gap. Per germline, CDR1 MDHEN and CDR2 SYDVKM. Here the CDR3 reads CASSFPPGRANYGYTF. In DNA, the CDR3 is TGTGCCAGCAGTTTCCCGCCGGGCAGGGCTAACTATGGCTACACCTTC.

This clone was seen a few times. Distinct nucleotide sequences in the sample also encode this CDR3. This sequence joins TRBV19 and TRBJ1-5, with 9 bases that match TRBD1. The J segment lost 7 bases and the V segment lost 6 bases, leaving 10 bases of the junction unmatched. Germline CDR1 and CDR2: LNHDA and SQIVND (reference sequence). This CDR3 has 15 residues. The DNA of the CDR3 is TGTGCCAGTAGCTCTACAGGGGGCGCAGGACAGCCCCAGCATTTT. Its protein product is CASSSTGGAGQPQHF. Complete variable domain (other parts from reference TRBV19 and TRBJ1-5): DGGITQSPKYLFRKEGQNVTLSCEQNLNHDAMYWYRQDPGQGLRLIYYSQIVNDFQKGDIAEGYSVSREKKESFPLTVTSAQKNPTAFYLCASSSTGGAGQPQHFGDGTRLSIL.

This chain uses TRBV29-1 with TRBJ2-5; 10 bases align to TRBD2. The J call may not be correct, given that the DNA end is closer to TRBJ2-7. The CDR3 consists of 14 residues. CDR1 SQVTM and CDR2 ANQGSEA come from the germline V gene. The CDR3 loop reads CSVRASGSSYEQYF. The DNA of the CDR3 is TGCAGCGTGCGAGCTAGCGGGAGCTCCTACGAGCAGTACTTC.

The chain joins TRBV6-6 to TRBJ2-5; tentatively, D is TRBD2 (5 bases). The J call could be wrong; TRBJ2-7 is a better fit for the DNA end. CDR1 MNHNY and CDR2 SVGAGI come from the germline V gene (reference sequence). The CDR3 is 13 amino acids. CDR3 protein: CASSLGSSYEQYF. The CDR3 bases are TGTGCCAGCAGTTTGGGGAGCTCCTACGAGCAGTACTTC.

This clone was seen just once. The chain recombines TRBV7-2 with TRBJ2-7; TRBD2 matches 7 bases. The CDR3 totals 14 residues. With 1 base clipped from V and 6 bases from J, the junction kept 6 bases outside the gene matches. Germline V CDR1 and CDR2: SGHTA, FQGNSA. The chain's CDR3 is CASSLDSASGEQYF. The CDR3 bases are TGTGCCAGCAGCTTAGACAGCGCTAGCGGCGAGCAGTACTTC. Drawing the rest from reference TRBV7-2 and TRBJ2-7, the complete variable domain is GAGVSQSPSNKVTEKGKDVELRCDPISGHTALYWYRQSLGQGLEFLIYFQGNSAPDKSGLPSDRFSAERTGGSVSTLTIQRTQQEDSAVYLCASSLDSASGEQYFGPGTRLTVT.

As DNA, the CDR3 is TGTGCCAGCAGCCCCGGGACAGGGGGCAATCAGCCCCAGCATTTT. This encodes CASSPGTGGNQPQHF. This sequence joins TRBV5-5 and TRBJ1-5; 10 bases map to TRBD1. The CDR3 runs 15 residues. CDR1 is SGHKS and CDR2 is YYEKEE in the germline V gene (reference sequence). The V and J ends lost 4 bases and 2 bases, in that order; junction bases with no gene match: 3.

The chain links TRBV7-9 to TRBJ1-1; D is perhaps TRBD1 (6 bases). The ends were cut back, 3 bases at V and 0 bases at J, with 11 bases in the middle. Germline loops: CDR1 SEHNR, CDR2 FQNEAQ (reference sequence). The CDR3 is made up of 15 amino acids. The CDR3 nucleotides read TGTGCCAGCAGCTTTTTACAGGGAGTGAACACTGAAGCTTTCTTT. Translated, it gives CASSFLQGVNTEAFF.